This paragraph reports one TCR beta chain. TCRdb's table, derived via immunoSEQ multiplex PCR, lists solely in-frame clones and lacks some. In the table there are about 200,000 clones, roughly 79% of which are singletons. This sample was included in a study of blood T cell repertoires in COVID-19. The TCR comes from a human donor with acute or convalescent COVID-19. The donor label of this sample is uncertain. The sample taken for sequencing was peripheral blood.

CDR3 residues: CASSHLAGAVDEQYF. In nucleotides, the CDR3 is TGTGCCAGCAGCCACCTAGCGGGAGCAGTCGACGAGCAGTACTTC. This chain connects TRBV3-1 (or the pseudogene TRBV3-2) to TRBJ2-7, with 10 bases lining up with TRBD2. Germline assignment: CDR1 LGHDT and CDR2 YNNKEL (reference sequence). The CDR3 is 15 amino acids. Trimming took 3 bases from V and 5 from J; bases not matched to a gene: 7.